The entry below describes one T cell receptor beta chain. Its antigen is currently unknown. These data come from a study of T cells after yellow fever vaccination. A universal primer site and UMIs were added as TCR cDNA was made by 5'RACE template switching. MiXCR, applied by TCRdb to the 5' RACE reads, yields one record per CDR3 protein. The data contain hundreds of thousands of distinct CDR3 sequences, around 10% of them singletons. Trimming took off 4 bases at V and 1 base at J, with 17 bases between the two ends. Looked up from germline, CDR1 is SGHRS and CDR2 is YFSETQ. There are 16 residues in the CDR3. Points from the study as a whole: Subsequent booster samples again held most clones from primary vaccination (less than 98% CD4, approximately 86% CD8). Abundant clonotypes from the bulk population could contaminate FACS-sorted repertoires.

This receptor was taken from a young man who received the YFV17D yellow fever vaccine. This sequence joins TRBV5-1 and TRBJ2-5, with D perhaps TRBD1 or TRBD2 (6 bases each). The sequences come from PBMCs, collected on the day of the first yellow fever vaccination. CDR3: CASSPGSSGAQETQYF. The CDR3 bases are TGCGCCAGCAGCCCAGGTTCGTCGGGGGCCCAAGAGACCCAGTACTTC.